A selection of T cell receptor beta chains follows, all from one sample in a study of OX40 agonist ivuxolimab in advanced cancers. Profiling relied on immunoSEQ multiplex PCR, and the TCRdb table lists in-frame clones only, not all of them. The repertoire holds about 61,000 clones, with around four fifths as singletons. The starting material was CD4+ or CD8+ T cells sorted from blood, obtained in a trial of the OX40 agonist ivuxolimab. The receptors were gathered from an adult with an advanced solid tumor such as melanoma, head and neck, liver or kidney cancer. Each CDR3 is given without its conserved first and last residue.

CDR3aa	v_gene	j_gene
ASSSGQGKTGNTIY	TRBV7-2	TRBJ1-3
ASSFPGLSNTGELF	TRBV7-3	TRBJ2-2
ASSLSMAENIQY	TRBV27	TRBJ2-4
ASSLGEGDTQY	TRBV11-3	TRBJ2-3
ASSPGVSLSYEQY	TRBV18	TRBJ2-7
ASSPSGGAANEQF	TRBV7-3	TRBJ2-1
ASIGGWVRNTEAF	TRBV6-1	TRBJ1-1
AISGGRNTGELF	TRBV7-7	TRBJ2-2
ASSVFLSQGEGYEQY	TRBV6-1	TRBJ2-7
ASSQDLHTGELF	TRBV4-1	TRBJ2-2
ASQPGQGSNEQY	TRBV2	TRBJ2-7
ASSGQANTEAF	TRBV18	TRBJ1-1
ASNTGTVNYEQY	TRBV28	TRBJ2-7
ASSAQGGTGRNYGYT	TRBV25-1	TRBJ1-2
ASRSSGNTIY	TRBV19	TRBJ1-3
ATSRARVEGEKLF	TRBV15	TRBJ1-4
AWSGDRVSDSNQPQH	TRBV30	TRBJ1-5